The T cell receptor (beta chain) described here comes from a study of CD8+CD57+ T cells in acquired aplastic anemia. Whole-study context: The mean DNA yield obtained from sorted CD4+ and CD8+ cells came to approximately 3 ug. Study-wide results and caveats: The number of CD8+ CDR3 sequences shared by patients and controls was about 30. Between patients and controls, CD8+ Simpson's diversity did not vary significantly.

Previously, flow cytometry had revealed CD8+CD57+ cell expansion in the patients chosen for sequencing. A severe acquired aplastic anemia diagnosis applied to all patients. CDR3 length equals 12 residues. CDR1 KGHDR and CDR2 SFDVKD come from the germline V gene. V lost 0 bases and J lost 15, with 11 bases in between. On this clonotype: Its antigen is undetermined.

TCR beta VDJ and CDR3 profiles were obtained from a genomic DNA template. MiXCR, run by TCRdb on the reads, gives a single entry per CDR3 protein. The sample holds about 160,000 distinct CDR3 sequences; around 48% are singletons and the top ten take roughly 29%. The sample taken for sequencing was sorted CD4+, CD8+, or CD8+CD57+ T cells (not recorded which) from PBMCs. The source of this sequence is a human donor with aplastic anemia. This chain links TRBV24-1 with TRBJ2-1, with D uncertain. The CDR3 is CATSDLPGRRFF. The CDR3 coding sequence is TGTGCCACCAGTGATTTGCCCGGACGGAGGTTCTTC.